This TCR beta chain was sequenced for a study of T-cell memory formation after mild COVID-19. TCRdb fed the 5' RACE reads into MiXCR, producing one record per CDR3 protein. The sample yields 550,000 to 700,000 distinct CDR3 sequences, roughly 17% seen once. The CDR3 loop spans 15 amino acids. Germline assignment: CDR1 LGHNA and CDR2 YSLEER. After removal of 5 bases from V and 2 bases from J, the junction contained 5 bases not matched to a gene. This clonotype appeared a few times. The target antigen is unknown. Study-level findings and limits: CD4+ contracting clones lay mainly in CM and EM, CD8+ ones in EMRA. The finding that pre-infection memory included some responding clones suggested that cross-reactive memory joined. CD4/CD8 balance held among clones contracting day 15 to 85, and later expanders leaned CD4+.

The chain has TRBV4-3 and TRBJ2-1, with TRBD1 identical over 8 bases. This receptor was taken from an adult woman who had mild COVID-19 (a few samples of this study predate the infection). Cell type and time point are not known. The specimen was PBMCs or a T cell subset sorted from them (not recorded which). For the CDR3, the DNA is TGCGCCAGCAGCATACAGGGGGACCCCTACAATGAGCAGTTCTTC. It encodes CASSIQGDPYNEQFF.